This passage covers 25 T cell receptor beta chains from one sample sequenced in a study of T cell responses to AZD1222 COVID-19 vaccine. This table comes from immunoSEQ multiplex PCR, and its TCRdb copy is limited to in-frame clones, with some not included. The sample shows approximately 110,000 clones, around 83% of them seen only once. The sequences come from peripheral blood, collected 28 days after the second AZD1222 dose. The receptors here all came from an adult who received the AZD1222 COVID-19 vaccine.

The chain recombines TRBV7-3 with TRBJ1-1; 7 nucleotides agree with TRBD1. Germline V CDR1 and CDR2: SGHTA, FQGTGA. Unmatched junction bases numbered 10, after V lost 4 bases and J lost 2 bases. The CDR3 is 16 amino acids. The CDR3 is CASSSRPGQPNTEAFF. The CDR3 DNA reads as TGTGCCAGCAGCTCCCGACCGGGACAGCCAAACACTGAAGCTTTCTTT.

This chain connects TRBV10-1 to TRBJ1-6; no reliable D call. Germline CDR1 and CDR2: WNHNN and SYGVQD (reference sequence). The CDR3 extends over 10 amino acids. V lost 8 bases and J 7 bases, leaving 3 bases between the germline ends. The CDR3 DNA reads TGCGCCAGCGAGAATTCACCCCTCCACTTT. Translating it yields CASENSPLHF.

The rearrangement uses TRBV6-1 and TRBJ2-3; TRBD2 matches 7 bases. V lost 4 bases and J lost 5; bases outside the gene matches: 15. CDR1 is MNHNS and CDR2 is SASEGT in the germline V gene. This CDR3 is built from 17 residues. The CDR3 DNA follows: TGTGCCAGCAGTGCACTCCGCGGGGGAGTACACAAAGATACGCAGTATTTT. Protein product: CASSALRGGVHKDTQYF.

This clone was detected only once. The chain carries TRBV6-1 and TRBJ1-1; unclear D gene. The CDR3 covers 15 residues. The V gene's germline CDR1 is MNHNS and CDR2 SASEGT. With 0 bases removed from V and 3 bases from J, the gap between germline ends came to 11 bases. CDR3 sequence reads: CASSEATKAYTEAFF. For the CDR3, the DNA is TGTGCCAGCAGTGAAGCGACTAAAGCCTACACTGAAGCTTTCTTT.

This clone was seen a handful of times. The chain carries TRBV7-9 and TRBJ2-7; D tentatively reads TRBD1 or TRBD2 (6 bases each). Trimming removed 1 base at V and 6 bases at J, with 13 bases between. CDR1 is SEHNR and CDR2 is FQNEAQ in the germline V gene (reference sequence). The CDR3 runs to 14 residues. This CDR3 is CASSLGRGQVEQYF. The CDR3 bases are TGTGCCAGCAGCTTAGGCCGGGGGCAGGTCGAGCAGTACTTC.

V usage is TRBV5-1 and J usage is TRBJ1-4, with 10 bases lining up with TRBD1. The CDR3 runs 16 residues. J lost 0 bases, V lost 4 bases, and 3 bases had no gene match. CDR1 and CDR2 from the germline V gene are SGHRS and YFSETQ. The CDR3 loop reads CASSEGQGTTNEKLFF. The CDR3 region has the DNA TGCGCCAGCAGCGAGGGACAGGGGACAACTAATGAAAAACTGTTTTTT.

This chain uses TRBV14 with TRBJ1-3; 9 nucleotides agree with TRBD1. The ends lost 6 bases at V and 4 bases at J; junction bases unmatched: 16. The CDR3 is 18 amino acids. Germline-derived CDR1 and CDR2 are SGHDN and FVKESK. This CDR3 is CASRRDRVLRGNGNTIYF. The CDR3 nucleotides read TGTGCCAGCAGAAGGGACAGGGTTCTCCGTGGTAACGGAAACACCATATATTTT.

The chain recombines TRBV27 with TRBJ1-4; 10 bases map to TRBD1. The germline V gene encodes CDR1 MNHEY and CDR2 SMNVEV (reference sequence). The CDR3 loop spans 15 amino acids. The trim removed 10 bases at V and 4 bases at J, leaving 9 bases unmatched. The CDR3 protein is CATKTGGLYNEKLFF. CDR3 bases: TGTGCCACCAAGACAGGGGGCCTCTATAATGAAAAACTGTTTTTT. Combining the CDR3 with reference TRBV27 and TRBJ1-4 gives the whole variable domain EAQVTQNPRYLITVTGKKLTVTCSQNMNHEYMSWYRQDPGLGLRQIYYSMNVEVTDKGDVPEGYKVSRKEKRNFPLILESPSPNQTSLYFCATKTGGLYNEKLFFGSGTQLSVL.

This clone came up once. V gene TRBV5-4 combines with J gene TRBJ2-1; possible D gene TRBD2, 6 bases. This CDR3 is 13 amino acids long. The ends were cut back, 4 bases at V and 4 bases at J, with 9 bases in the middle. Germline CDR1 is SGHNT and CDR2 is YYREEE (reference sequence). The CDR3 sequence: CASSGDSYNEQFF. CDR3 DNA sequence: TGTGCCAGCAGCGGGGACTCGTACAATGAGCAGTTCTTC. The variable domain in full, completed from reference TRBV5-4 and TRBJ2-1, reads ETGVTQSPTHLIKTRGQQVTLRCSSQSGHNTVSWYQQALGQGPQFIFQYYREEENGRGNFPPRFSGLQFPNYSSELNVNALELDDSALYLCASSGDSYNEQFFGPGTRLTVL.

J is TRBJ2-1 and V is TRBV6-6; D perhaps matches TRBD2 (5 bases). There are 14 residues in the CDR3. The V and J ends lost 10 bases and 3 bases respectively, with 16 bases between them. Germline V gives CDR1 MNHNY, CDR2 SVGAGI (reference sequence). CDR3 DNA: TGTGCCACCACCCGGGGAGCCCTCTACAATGAGCAGTTCTTC. Its translation is CATTRGALYNEQFF.

The rearrangement links TRBV5-1 to TRBJ2-5; D is undetermined. This CDR3 spans 11 amino acids. Germline loops: CDR1 SGHRS, CDR2 YFSETQ. V was shortened by 7 bases and J by 4 bases, with 8 bases between the two germline ends. The CDR3 here is CASFSAETQYF. The CDR3 nucleotides read TGCGCCAGCTTCTCCGCAGAGACCCAGTACTTC.

The V and J genes are TRBV3-1 (or the pseudogene TRBV3-2) and TRBJ1-6; TRBD1 matches at 9 bases. The J segment lost 7 bases and the V segment lost 0 bases, leaving 1 base of the junction unmatched. The germline CDR1 and CDR2 sequences are LGHDT and YNNKEL (reference sequence). This CDR3 region has 15 residues. CDR3 DNA: TGTGCCAGCAGCCAAGAGGGGACAGGGAATTCACCCCTCCACTTT. This sequence encodes CASSQEGTGNSPLHF.

This clone was seen only a few times. The V gene is TRBV11-2, the J gene TRBJ1-2, with D perhaps TRBD1 (5 bases). Trimming removed 6 bases at V and 0 bases at J, with 11 bases between. The V gene's germline CDR1 is SGHAT and CDR2 FQNNGV. The length of the CDR3 is 14 residues. In DNA form, the CDR3 reads TGTGCCAGCAGGGAAGGGGTGGCTAACTATGGCTACACCTTC. Its protein is CASREGVANYGYTF.

This clone came up once. This chain links TRBV6-5 with TRBJ2-7, with D possibly TRBD2 on 6 matching bases. CDR1 and CDR2 (germline): MNHEY, SVGAGI. V was pared by 0 bases and J by 5 bases, with 17 bases between. This CDR3 has 16 residues. The DNA of the CDR3 is TGTGCCAGCAGTTACTCTTTTAGGAGGGCCAGGGACGAGCAGTACTTC. It specifies CASSYSFRRARDEQYF.

This chain links TRBV7-2 with TRBJ2-7; a weak D match, TRBD1 (8 bases). V was clipped by 4 bases and J by 2 bases, with 15 bases between them. Germline loops: CDR1 SGHTA, CDR2 FQGNSA. The CDR3 sequence is 15 residues long. The CDR3 DNA reads TGTGCCAGCAGCTCACGAGCGGGACAGGCCTACGAGCAGTACTTC. This codes for CASSSRAGQAYEQYF.

The gene calls are TRBV6-5 and TRBJ1-2; 8 bases are shared with TRBD1. The CDR3 consists of 14 residues. CDR1 MNHEY and CDR2 SVGAGI come from the germline V gene. The V gene end was trimmed by 6 bases and the J gene end by 5 bases; junction bases not matched to a gene: 8. As DNA, the CDR3 is TGTGCCAGCAGCCGGACAGGGCCGCTATATGGCTACACCTTC. Encoded protein: CASSRTGPLYGYTF.

The chain links TRBV9 to TRBJ1-4, with 7 nucleotides matching TRBD1. The CDR3 extends over 13 amino acids. Germline CDR1 and CDR2: SGDLS and YYNGEE. V dropped 4 bases and J dropped 8; count of bases not matched to a gene: 5. The CDR3 DNA is TGTGCCAGCAGCCCAGACAGGGTCGAAAAACTGTTTTTT. It is translated as CASSPDRVEKLFF.

The V and J genes are TRBV10-1 and TRBJ1-4; weak D call: TRBD1 (5 bases). Germline CDR1 and CDR2: WNHNN and SYGVQD (reference sequence). Trimming pared 7 bases from V and 3 bases from J, leaving 15 bases between. The CDR3 extends over 15 amino acids. The CDR3 nucleotides are TGCGCCAGCACGGAATCGGGGGGTTCTAATGAAAAACTGTTTTTT. Residues: CASTESGGSNEKLFF.

This clone was seen more than once but under ten times. V is TRBV24-1 and J is TRBJ2-1, with TRBD1 matching 11 bases. The CDR3 runs 16 residues. After removal of 2 bases from V and 6 bases from J, the junction contained 5 bases not matched to a gene. Germline assignment: CDR1 KGHDR and CDR2 SFDVKD. This chain's CDR3 is CATSDSSGTGGNEQFF. The CDR3, as DNA: TGTGCCACCAGTGATTCCTCCGGGACAGGGGGCAATGAGCAGTTCTTC.

This clone was seen only a few times. V is TRBV5-1 and J is TRBJ2-5, with 8 bases that match TRBD2. The V gene end was trimmed by 0 bases and the J gene end by 2 bases; junction bases not matched to a gene: 6. The CDR3 is 16 residues long. Germline lookup yields CDR1 SGHRS and CDR2 YFSETQ. CDR3 DNA: TGCGCCAGCAGCTTGGCGGGAGCGGGGGTTCAAGAGACCCAGTACTTC. Its translation is CASSLAGAGVQETQYF.

This rearrangement joins TRBV12-5 to TRBJ1-5; 7 bases agree with TRBD1. Germline V gene sequence: CDR1 LGHNT, CDR2 FRNRAP. CDR3 length equals 13 residues. V lost 6 bases to trimming and J lost 8 bases; unmatched junction nucleotides: 7. The CDR3 DNA sequence: TGTGCTAGTGGGGGGGACAGCGGAAAGCCCCAGCATTTT. This sequence encodes CASGGDSGKPQHF.

The chain links TRBV30 to TRBJ2-7; TRBD2 is a possible D gene (5 bases). V lost 3 bases and J 5 bases, leaving 11 bases between the germline ends. This CDR3 has 12 amino acids. Germline CDR1 and CDR2: GTSNPN and SVGIG (reference sequence). The CDR3 nucleotides are TGTGCCTGGAGCGGGGTTACAAACGAGCAGTACTTC. It is translated as CAWSGVTNEQYF.

The rearrangement uses TRBV9 and TRBJ2-1; 15 bases line up with TRBD2. Germline CDR1 and CDR2: SGDLS and YYNGEE. J gave up 1 base and V 0 bases, and 5 bases lay outside the gene matches. The CDR3 contains 19 residues. The CDR3 nucleotides read TGTGCCAGCAGCGTAGGATGGGGACTAGCGGGGGGATCCTACAATGAGCAGTTCTTC. Translation: CASSVGWGLAGGSYNEQFF.

The chain joins TRBV7-2 to TRBJ1-5, with 7 positions matching TRBD1. Trimming cost V 5 bases and J 5 bases; bases outside gene matches: 3. This CDR3 has 13 residues. Germline-derived CDR1 and CDR2 are SGHTA and FQGNSA. DNA for the CDR3: TGTGCCAGCAGCCAAACAGGGGATCAGCCCCAGCATTTT. Its translation: CASSQTGDQPQHF.

The chain carries TRBV5-1 and TRBJ2-7; weak D call: TRBD1 (5 bases). Trimming shortened V by 4 bases and J by 2 bases, and 13 bases separated the two germline ends. Germline assignment: CDR1 SGHRS and CDR2 YFSETQ. The CDR3 has 14 amino acids. The CDR3 reads CASSVDTPAYEQYF. The DNA for the CDR3 is TGCGCCAGCAGCGTGGACACCCCGGCCTACGAGCAGTACTTC.